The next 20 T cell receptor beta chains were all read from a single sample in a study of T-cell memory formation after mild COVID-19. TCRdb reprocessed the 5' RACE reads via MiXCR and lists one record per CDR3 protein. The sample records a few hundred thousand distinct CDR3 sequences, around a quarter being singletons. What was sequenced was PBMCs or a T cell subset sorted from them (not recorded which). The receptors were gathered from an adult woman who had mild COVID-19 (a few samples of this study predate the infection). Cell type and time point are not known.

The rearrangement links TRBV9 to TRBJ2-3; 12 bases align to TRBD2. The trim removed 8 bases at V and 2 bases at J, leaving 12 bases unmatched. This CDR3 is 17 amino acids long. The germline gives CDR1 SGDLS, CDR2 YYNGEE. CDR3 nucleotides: TGTGCCAGTGGACTAGCGGGAACTCCCACCGCCACAGATACGCAGTATTTT. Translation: CASGLAGTPTATDTQYF.

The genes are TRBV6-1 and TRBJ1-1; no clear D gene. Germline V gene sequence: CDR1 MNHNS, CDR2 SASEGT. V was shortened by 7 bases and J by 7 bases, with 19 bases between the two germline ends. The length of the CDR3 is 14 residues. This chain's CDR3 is CASKRPKPALEAFF. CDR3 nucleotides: TGTGCCAGCAAAAGACCGAAGCCAGCACTTGAAGCTTTCTTT.

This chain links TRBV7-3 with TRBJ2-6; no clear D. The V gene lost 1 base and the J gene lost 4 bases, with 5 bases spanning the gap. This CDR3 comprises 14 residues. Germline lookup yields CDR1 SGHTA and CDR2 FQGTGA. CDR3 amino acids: CASSLMAGANVLTF. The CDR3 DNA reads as TGTGCCAGCAGCTTAATGGCAGGGGCCAACGTCCTGACTTTC.

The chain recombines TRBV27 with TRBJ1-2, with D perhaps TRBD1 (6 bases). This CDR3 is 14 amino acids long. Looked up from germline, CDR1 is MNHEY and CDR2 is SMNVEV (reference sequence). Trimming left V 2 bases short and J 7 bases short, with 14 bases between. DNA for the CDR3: TGTGCCAGCAGTTTAGCCACAGGGATCGGTGGCTACACCTTC. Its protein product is CASSLATGIGGYTF.

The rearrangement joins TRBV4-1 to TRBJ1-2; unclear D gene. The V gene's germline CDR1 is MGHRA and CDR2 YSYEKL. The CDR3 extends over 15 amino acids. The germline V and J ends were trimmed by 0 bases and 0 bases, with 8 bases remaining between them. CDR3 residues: CASSQDPESNYGYTF. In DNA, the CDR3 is TGCGCCAGCAGCCAAGACCCCGAGTCTAACTATGGCTACACCTTC.

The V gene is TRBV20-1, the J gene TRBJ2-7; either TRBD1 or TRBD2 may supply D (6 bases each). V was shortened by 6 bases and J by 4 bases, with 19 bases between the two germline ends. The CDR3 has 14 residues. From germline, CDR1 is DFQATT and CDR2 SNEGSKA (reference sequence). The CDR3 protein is CSAPYGRGHYEQYF. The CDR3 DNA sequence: TGCAGTGCCCCATACGGCCGGGGGCATTACGAGCAGTACTTC.

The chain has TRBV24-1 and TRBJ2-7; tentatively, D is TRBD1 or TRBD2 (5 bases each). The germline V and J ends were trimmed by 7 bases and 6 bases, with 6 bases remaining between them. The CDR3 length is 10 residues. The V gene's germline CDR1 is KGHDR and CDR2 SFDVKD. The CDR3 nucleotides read TGTGCCACCAGGAGGGGCGAGCAGTACTTC. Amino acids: CATRRGEQYF.

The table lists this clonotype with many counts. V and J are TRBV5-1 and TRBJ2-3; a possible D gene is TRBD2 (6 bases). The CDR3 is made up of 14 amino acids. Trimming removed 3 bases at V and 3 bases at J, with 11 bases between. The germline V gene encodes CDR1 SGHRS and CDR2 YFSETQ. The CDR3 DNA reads TGCGCCAGCAGCTGGGACTTCCTAACAGATACGCAGTATTTT. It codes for CASSWDFLTDTQYF.

The CDR3 DNA reads TGTGCCTGGAGCTCTCTAGCGGGAGGAAAGGAGACCCAGTACTTC. The encoded protein is CAWSSLAGGKETQYF. The V call is TRBV30, the J call TRBJ2-5, with 11 bases lining up with TRBD2. The CDR3 spans 15 residues. Germline CDR1 is GTSNPN and CDR2 is SVGIG (reference sequence). The ends lost 3 bases at V and 5 bases at J; junction bases unmatched: 8.

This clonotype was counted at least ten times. As DNA, the CDR3 is TGTGCCAGCAGCCAAGGACTAGCGGGGCAAGAGACCCAGTACTTC. Its protein product is CASSQGLAGQETQYF. This rearrangement joins TRBV4-2 to TRBJ2-5; 11 bases line up with TRBD2. The CDR3 length is 15 residues. CDR1 and CDR2 from the germline V gene are LGHNA and YNFKEQ. V trimming: 1 base; J trimming: 2 bases; junction bases outside the gene matches: 0.

In DNA, the CDR3 is TGCGCCAGCAGTCCACGTGGACTAGCGGGGGGCTTTAACACCGGGGAGCTGTTTTTT. Amino acids: CASSPRGLAGGFNTGELFF. The rearrangement links TRBV5-1 to TRBJ2-2; 14 positions match TRBD2. The CDR3 covers 19 residues. The germline gives CDR1 SGHRS, CDR2 YFSETQ. V lost 5 bases to trimming and J lost 2 bases; unmatched junction nucleotides: 11.

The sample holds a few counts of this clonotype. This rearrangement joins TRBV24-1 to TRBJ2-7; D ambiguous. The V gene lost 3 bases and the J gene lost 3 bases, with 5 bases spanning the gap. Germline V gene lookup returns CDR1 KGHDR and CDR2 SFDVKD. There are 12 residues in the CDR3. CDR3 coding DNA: TGTGCCACCAGTGATATTGGCTACGAGCAGTACTTC. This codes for CATSDIGYEQYF.

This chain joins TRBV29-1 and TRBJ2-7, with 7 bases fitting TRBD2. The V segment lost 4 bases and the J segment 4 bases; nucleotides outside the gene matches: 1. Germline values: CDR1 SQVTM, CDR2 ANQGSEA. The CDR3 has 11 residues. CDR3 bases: TGCAGCGTTGTGCGGGGGTACGAGCAGTACTTC. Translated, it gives CSVVRGYEQYF.

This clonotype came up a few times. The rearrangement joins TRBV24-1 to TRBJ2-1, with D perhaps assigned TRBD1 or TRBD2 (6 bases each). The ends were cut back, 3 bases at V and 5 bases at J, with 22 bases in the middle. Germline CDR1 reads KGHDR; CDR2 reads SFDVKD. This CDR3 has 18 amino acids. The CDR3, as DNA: TGTGCCACCAGTGATCCGGGGGCAGGGCGCAGCGGAGACAATGAGCAGTTCTTC. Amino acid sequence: CATSDPGAGRSGDNEQFF.

CDR3 nucleotide sequence: TGCGCCAGCAGCCAAGAATCAGGGTGGAGGCACCAAGAGACCCAGTACTTC. This gives the protein CASSQESGWRHQETQYF. J is TRBJ2-5 and V is TRBV4-1, with D perhaps TRBD1 or TRBD2 (5 bases each). V lost 0 bases, J lost 0 bases, and 14 bases lay in between. This CDR3 is 17 amino acids long. Looked up from germline, CDR1 is MGHRA and CDR2 is YSYEKL.

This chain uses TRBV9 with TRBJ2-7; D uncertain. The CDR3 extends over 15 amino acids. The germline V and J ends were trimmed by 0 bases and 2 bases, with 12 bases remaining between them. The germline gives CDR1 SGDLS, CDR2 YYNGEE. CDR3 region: CASSVGPHETYEQYF. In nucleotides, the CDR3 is TGTGCCAGCAGCGTAGGGCCCCACGAGACCTACGAGCAGTACTTC.

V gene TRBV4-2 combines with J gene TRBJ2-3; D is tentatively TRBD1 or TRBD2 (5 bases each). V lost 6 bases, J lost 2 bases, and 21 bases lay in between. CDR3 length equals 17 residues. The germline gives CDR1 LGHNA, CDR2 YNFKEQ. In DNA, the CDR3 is TGTGCCAGCAGACGAGGGGTGGGTTCCCAGGACACAGATACGCAGTATTTT. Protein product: CASRRGVGSQDTDTQYF.

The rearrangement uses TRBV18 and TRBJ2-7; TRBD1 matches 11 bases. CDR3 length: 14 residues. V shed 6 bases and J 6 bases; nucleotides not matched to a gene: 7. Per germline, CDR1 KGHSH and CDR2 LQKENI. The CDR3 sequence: CASSLGQGEIEQYF. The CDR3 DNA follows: TGTGCCAGCTCGTTGGGACAGGGGGAAATCGAGCAGTACTTC.

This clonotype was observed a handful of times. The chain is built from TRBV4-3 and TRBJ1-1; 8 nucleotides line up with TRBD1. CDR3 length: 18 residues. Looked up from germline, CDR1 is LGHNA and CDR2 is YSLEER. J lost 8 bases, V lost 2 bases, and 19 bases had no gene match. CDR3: CASSQRITPGTGGPEAFF. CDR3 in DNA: TGCGCCAGCAGCCAAAGAATCACCCCCGGGACAGGCGGACCCGAAGCTTTCTTT.

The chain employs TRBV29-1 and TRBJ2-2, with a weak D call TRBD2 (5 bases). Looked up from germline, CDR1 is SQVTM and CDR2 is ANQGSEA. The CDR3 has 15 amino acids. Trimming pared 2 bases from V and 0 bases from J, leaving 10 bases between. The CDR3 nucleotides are TGCAGCGTTGAACCCCCGGGGTCGAACACCGGGGAGCTGTTTTTT. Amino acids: CSVEPPGSNTGELFF.